This T cell receptor (beta chain) was sequenced in a study of cytomegalovirus exposure and HLA in healthy donors. Study details: From donors who were HLA-typed, an early data release held 75 million to 85 million unique TCRs.

Healthy bone marrow donors supplied every sample. This clone was picked up a small number of times. The target antigen is unknown. Primers for the PCR totalled 60 Vbeta and 13 Jbeta. The assay was immunoSEQ multiplex PCR, and TCRdb's table has in-frame clones only and misses some. Of about 190,000 clones detected, about 87% appear once; the ten largest clones hold 1.3%. Overall study findings and caveats: The study designated some 180 TCR beta chains cytomegalovirus-associated.

The sequencing input was PBMCs. The clonotype was recovered from a young man in good health and CMV-seronegative.

The CDR3 region has the DNA TGTGCCATCAGTGAGGGACAGTCTAGCACAGATACGCAGTATTTT. Protein sequence: CAISEGQSSTDTQYF. This chain connects TRBV10-3 to TRBJ2-3, with D maybe TRBD1 (6 bases). This CDR3 spans 15 amino acids. V lost 2 bases, J lost 0 bases, and 9 bases lay in between. Germline V gene sequence: CDR1 ENHRY, CDR2 SYGVKD.